The 5 T cell receptor beta chains presented below share a single source sample, sequenced in a study of blood T cell repertoires in COVID-19 (dated by TCRdb to the early 2020s). The library was obtained by the immunoSEQ multiplex PCR assay. In its TCRdb copy, this immuneACCESS table keeps in-frame sequences only and misses some clones. Where compared with another copy, unresolved V genes explain less than half of these, and the others have no known cause. The sample table contains some 490,000 clones; only one count was recorded for 80% to 90% of them. 6.5% to 9.5% of the sample lies in the top ten. The sequencing sample was made of PBMCs or T cells enriched from blood (not recorded which). These receptors were collected from a woman aged 60 to 75 who had recovered from COVID-19.

V and J are TRBV6-2 or TRBV6-3 and TRBJ1-2; D perhaps matches TRBD1 (5 bases). Looked up from germline, CDR1 is MNHEY and CDR2 is SVGEGT. Trimming took 5 bases from V and 6 from J, leaving 19 bases between them. CDR3 length: 15 residues. The CDR3: CASSPTRVPPNGYTF. CDR3 sequence (DNA): TGTGCCAGCAGTCCAACCAGGGTTCCGCCTAATGGCTACACCTTC.

The rearrangement uses TRBV2 and TRBJ1-2; no definite D call. With 8 bases removed from V and 5 bases from J, the gap between germline ends came to 12 bases. The germline CDR1 and CDR2 sequences are SNHLY and FYNNEI. This CDR3 contains 12 residues. The CDR3 nucleotides are TGTGCCAGCTGGGGAGGGATTTATGGCTACACCTTC. Residues: CASWGGIYGYTF.

The gene calls are TRBV6-6 and TRBJ1-2; D may be TRBD1 (5 bases). Germline lookup yields CDR1 MNHNY and CDR2 SVGAGI (reference sequence). V lost 5 bases to trimming and J lost 3 bases, with 13 bases between them. This CDR3 comprises 14 residues. This chain's CDR3 is CASSRTLGDYGYTF. The CDR3 region has the DNA TGTGCCAGCAGTAGAACGCTAGGGGACTATGGCTACACCTTC.

Here the CDR3 reads CASSPPGGPTGELFF. The DNA for the CDR3 is TGTGCCAGCAGCCCCCCGGGGGGGCCCACCGGGGAGCTGTTTTTT. The J gene is TRBJ2-2, the V gene TRBV11-2, with 8 bases aligning to TRBD2. Losses at the gene ends were 5 bases for V and 4 bases for J; bases not matched to a gene: 6. The CDR3 covers 15 residues. The germline V gene encodes CDR1 SGHAT and CDR2 FQNNGV.

The rearrangement joins TRBV10-3 to TRBJ1-6; the match to TRBD1 covers 7 bases. Germline CDR1 ENHRY, CDR2 SYGVKD. CDR3 length: 13 amino acids. J lost 8 bases, V lost 10 bases, and 8 bases had no gene match. This chain's CDR3 is CATQGQRDSPLHF. DNA for the CDR3: TGTGCCACCCAGGGACAGCGAGATTCACCCCTCCACTTT.